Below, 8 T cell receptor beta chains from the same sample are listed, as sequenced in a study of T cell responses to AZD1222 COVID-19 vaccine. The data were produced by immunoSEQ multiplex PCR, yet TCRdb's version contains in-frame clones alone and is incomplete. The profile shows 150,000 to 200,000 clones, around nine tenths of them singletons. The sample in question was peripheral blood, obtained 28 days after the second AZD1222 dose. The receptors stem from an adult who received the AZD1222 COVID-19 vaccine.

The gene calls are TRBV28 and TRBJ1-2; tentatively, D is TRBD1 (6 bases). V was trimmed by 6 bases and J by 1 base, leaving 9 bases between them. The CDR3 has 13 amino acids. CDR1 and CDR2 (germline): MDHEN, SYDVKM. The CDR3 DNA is TGTGCCAGCAGCCCAGGGGTTAACTATGGCTACACCTTC. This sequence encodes CASSPGVNYGYTF.

CDR3: CSVEEGAVNEQYF. The CDR3, as DNA: TGCAGCGTTGAGGAGGGGGCGGTAAACGAGCAGTACTTC. This rearrangement joins TRBV29-1 to TRBJ2-7; perhaps TRBD1 as D (7 bases). V shed 3 bases and J shed 5 bases, with 14 bases lying between them. Germline lookup yields CDR1 SQVTM and CDR2 ANQGSEA. The CDR3 spans 13 residues.

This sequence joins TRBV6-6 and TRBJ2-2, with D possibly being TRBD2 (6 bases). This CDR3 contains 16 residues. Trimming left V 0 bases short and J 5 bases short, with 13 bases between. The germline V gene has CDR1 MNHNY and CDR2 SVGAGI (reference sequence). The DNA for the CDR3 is TGTGCCAGCAGTTACTCGGGCAGGGAGGAGACCGGGGAGCTGTTTTTT. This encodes CASSYSGREETGELFF.

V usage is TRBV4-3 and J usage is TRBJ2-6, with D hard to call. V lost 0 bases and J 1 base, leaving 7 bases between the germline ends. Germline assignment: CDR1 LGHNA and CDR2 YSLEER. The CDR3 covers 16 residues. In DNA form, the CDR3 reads TGCGCCAGCAGCCAAGATGTGGGGTCTGGGGCCAACGTCCTGACTTTC. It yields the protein CASSQDVGSGANVLTF.

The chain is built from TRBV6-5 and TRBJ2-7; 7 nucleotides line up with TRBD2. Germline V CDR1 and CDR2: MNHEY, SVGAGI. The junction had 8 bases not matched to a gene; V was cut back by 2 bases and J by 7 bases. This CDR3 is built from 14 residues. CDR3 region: CASSYGGSTGEQYF. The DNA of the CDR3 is TGTGCCAGCAGTTACGGCGGGAGTACGGGGGAGCAGTACTTC.

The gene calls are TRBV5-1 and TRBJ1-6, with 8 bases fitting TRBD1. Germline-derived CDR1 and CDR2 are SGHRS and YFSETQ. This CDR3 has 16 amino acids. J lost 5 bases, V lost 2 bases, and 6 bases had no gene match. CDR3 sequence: CASSLRGQADNSPLHF. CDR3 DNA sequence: TGCGCCAGCAGCTTAAGGGGACAGGCTGATAATTCACCCCTCCACTTT.

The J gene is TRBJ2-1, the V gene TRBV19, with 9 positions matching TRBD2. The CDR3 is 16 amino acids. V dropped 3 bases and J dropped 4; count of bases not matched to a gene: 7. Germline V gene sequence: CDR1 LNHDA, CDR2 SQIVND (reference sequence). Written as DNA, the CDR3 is TGTGCCAGTAGTATTAAAGCGGGAGGAACTTACAATGAGCAGTTCTTC. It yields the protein CASSIKAGGTYNEQFF.

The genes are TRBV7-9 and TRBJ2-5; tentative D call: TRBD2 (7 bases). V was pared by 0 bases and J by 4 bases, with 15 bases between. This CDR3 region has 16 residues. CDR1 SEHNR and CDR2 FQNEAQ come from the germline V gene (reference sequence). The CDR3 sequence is CASSLAFRGGGETQYF. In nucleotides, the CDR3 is TGTGCCAGCAGCTTAGCGTTCCGGGGAGGGGGAGAGACCCAGTACTTC.